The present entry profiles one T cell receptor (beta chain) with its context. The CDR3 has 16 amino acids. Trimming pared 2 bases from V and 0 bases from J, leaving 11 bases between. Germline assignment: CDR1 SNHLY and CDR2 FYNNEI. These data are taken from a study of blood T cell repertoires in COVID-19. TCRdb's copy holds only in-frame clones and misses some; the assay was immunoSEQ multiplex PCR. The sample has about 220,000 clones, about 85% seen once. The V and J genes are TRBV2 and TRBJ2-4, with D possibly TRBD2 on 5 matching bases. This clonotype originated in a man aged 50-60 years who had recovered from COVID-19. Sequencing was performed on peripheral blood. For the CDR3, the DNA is TGTGCCAGCAGTGAATCCGGGGTAATAGCCAAAAACATTCAGTACTTC. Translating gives CASSESGVIAKNIQYF.